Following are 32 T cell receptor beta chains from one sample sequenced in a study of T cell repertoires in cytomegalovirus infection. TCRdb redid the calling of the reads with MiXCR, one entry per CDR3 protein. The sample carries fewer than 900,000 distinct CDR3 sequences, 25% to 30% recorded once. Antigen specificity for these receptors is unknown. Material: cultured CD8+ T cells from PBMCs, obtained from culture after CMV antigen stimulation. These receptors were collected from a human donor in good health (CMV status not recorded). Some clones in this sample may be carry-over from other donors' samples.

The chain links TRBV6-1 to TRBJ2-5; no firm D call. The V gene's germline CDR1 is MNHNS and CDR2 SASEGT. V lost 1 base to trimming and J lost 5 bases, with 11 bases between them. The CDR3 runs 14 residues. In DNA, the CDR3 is TGTGCCAGCAGTGAAGGGCCGGGCAGGGAGACCCAGTACTTC. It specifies CASSEGPGRETQYF.

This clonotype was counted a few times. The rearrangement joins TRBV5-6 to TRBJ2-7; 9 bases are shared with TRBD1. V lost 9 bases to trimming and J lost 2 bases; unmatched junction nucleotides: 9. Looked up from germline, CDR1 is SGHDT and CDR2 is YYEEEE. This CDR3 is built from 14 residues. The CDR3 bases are TGTGCCACTCCTACCGGGACAGGGCCCTACGAGCAGTACTTC. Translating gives CATPTGTGPYEQYF.

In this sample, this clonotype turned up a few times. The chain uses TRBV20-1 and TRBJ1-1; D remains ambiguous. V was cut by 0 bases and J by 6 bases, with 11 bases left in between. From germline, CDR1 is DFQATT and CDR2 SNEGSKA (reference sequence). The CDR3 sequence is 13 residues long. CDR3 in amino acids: CSARENLRAEAFF. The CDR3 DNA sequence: TGCAGTGCTAGAGAAAATTTGAGGGCTGAAGCTTTCTTT.

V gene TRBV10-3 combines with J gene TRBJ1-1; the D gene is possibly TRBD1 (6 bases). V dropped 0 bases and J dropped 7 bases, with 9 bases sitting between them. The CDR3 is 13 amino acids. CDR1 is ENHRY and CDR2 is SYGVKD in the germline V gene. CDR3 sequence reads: CAISESGAYEAFF. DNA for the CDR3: TGTGCCATCAGTGAGTCGGGGGCCTATGAAGCTTTCTTT.

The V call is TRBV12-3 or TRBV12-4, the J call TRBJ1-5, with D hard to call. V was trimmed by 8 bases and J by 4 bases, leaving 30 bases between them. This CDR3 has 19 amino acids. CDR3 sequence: CASGSELQLSGIRNQPQHF. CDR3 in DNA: TGTGCCAGCGGTTCTGAGCTACAACTGTCGGGGATTAGGAATCAGCCCCAGCATTTT.

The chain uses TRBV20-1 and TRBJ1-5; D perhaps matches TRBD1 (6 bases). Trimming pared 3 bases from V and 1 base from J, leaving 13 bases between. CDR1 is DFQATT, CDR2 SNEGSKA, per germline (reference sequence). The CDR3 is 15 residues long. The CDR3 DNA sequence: TGCAGTGCTAGTACAGGGAGAGAGAGCAATCAGCCCCAGCATTTT. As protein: CSASTGRESNQPQHF.

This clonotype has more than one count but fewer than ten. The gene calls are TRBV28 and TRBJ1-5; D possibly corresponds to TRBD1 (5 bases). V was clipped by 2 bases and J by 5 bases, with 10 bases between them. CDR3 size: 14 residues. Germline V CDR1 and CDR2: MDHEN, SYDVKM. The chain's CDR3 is CASSLGAGYQPQHF. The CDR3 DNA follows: TGTGCCAGCAGTTTAGGGGCAGGGTATCAGCCCCAGCATTTT.

CDR3 protein: CASSEWQQNEKLFF. The CDR3 DNA is TGTGCCAGCAGTGAATGGCAGCAGAATGAAAAACTGTTTTTT. V and J are TRBV25-1 and TRBJ1-4; D call uncertain. From germline, CDR1 is MGHDK and CDR2 SYGVNS. This CDR3 region has 14 residues. V lost 1 base to trimming and J lost 5 bases, with 8 bases between them. The full variable domain, in which reference TRBV25-1 and TRBJ1-4 provide the parts outside the CDR3, is EADIYQTPRYLVIGTGKKITLECSQTMGHDKMYWYQQDPGMELHLIHYSYGVNSTEKGDLSSESTVSRIRTEHFPLTLESARPSHTSQYLCASSEWQQNEKLFFGSGTQLSVL.

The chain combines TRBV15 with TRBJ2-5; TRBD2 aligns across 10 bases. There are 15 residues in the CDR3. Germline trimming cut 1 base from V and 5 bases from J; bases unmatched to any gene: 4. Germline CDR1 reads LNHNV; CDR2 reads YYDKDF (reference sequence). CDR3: CATSRVSGGSETQYF. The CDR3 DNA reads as TGTGCCACCAGCAGAGTTAGCGGGGGGTCGGAGACCCAGTACTTC.

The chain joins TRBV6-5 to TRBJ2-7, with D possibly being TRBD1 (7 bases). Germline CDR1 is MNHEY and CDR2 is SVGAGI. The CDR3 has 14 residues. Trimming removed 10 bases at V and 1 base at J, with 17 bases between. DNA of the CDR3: TGTGCCAAAGTCGTGCAGGGGGGATCCTACGAGCAGTACTTC. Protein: CAKVVQGGSYEQYF.

Here the CDR3 reads CASSYTSGGKTDTQYF. The DNA for the CDR3 is TGTGCCAGCAGTTACACTAGCGGGGGAAAGACAGATACGCAGTATTTT. J is TRBJ2-3 and V is TRBV6-2 or TRBV6-3, with 11 bases fitting TRBD2. CDR1 and CDR2 from the germline V gene are MNHEY and SVGEGT. V lost 2 bases to trimming and J lost 3 bases; unmatched junction nucleotides: 4. The CDR3 length is 16 residues.

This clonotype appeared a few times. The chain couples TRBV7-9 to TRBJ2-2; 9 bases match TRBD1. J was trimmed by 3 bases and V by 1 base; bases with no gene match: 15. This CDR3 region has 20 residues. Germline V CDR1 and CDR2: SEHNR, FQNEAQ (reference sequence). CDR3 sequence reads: CASSLVRRLYGDRDTGELFF. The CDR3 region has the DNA TGTGCCAGCAGCTTAGTGCGGAGATTGTACGGGGACAGGGACACCGGGGAGCTGTTTTTT. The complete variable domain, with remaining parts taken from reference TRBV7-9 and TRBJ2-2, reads DTGVSQNPRHKITKRGQNVTFRCDPISEHNRLYWYRQTLGQGPEFLTYFQNEAQLEKSRLLSDRFSAERPKGSFSTLEIQRTEQGDSAMYLCASSLVRRLYGDRDTGELFFGEGSRLTVL.

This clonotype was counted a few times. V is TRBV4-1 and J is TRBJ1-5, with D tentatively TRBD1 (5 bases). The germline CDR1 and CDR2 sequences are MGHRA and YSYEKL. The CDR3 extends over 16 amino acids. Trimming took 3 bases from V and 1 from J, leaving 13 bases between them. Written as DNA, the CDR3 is TGCGCCAGCAGCCAGGGCCGGGGGGTAAGCAATCAGCCCCAGCATTTT. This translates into CASSQGRGVSNQPQHF.

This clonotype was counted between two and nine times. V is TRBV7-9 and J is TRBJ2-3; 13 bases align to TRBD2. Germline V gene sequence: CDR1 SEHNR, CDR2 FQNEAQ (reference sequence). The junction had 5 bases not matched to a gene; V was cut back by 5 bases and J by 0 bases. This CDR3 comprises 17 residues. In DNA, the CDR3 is TGTGCCAGCAGCCCCGGGACTAGCGGGGCTAGCACAGATACGCAGTATTTT. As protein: CASSPGTSGASTDTQYF.

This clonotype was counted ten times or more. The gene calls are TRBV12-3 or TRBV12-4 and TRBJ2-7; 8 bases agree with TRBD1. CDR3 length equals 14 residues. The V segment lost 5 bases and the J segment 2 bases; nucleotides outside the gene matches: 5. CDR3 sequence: CASSHQGATYEQYF. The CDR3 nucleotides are TGTGCCAGCAGTCACCAGGGGGCCACCTACGAGCAGTACTTC.

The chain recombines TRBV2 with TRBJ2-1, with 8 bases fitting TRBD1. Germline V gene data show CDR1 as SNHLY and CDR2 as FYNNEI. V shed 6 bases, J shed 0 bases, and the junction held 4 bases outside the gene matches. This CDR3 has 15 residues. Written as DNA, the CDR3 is TGTGCCAGCAGGACCGGGACAGGCTCCTACAATGAGCAGTTCTTC. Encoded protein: CASRTGTGSYNEQFF.

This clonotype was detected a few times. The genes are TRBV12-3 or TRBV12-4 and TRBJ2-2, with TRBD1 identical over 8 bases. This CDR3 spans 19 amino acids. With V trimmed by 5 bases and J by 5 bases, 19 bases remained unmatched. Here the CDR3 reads CASSPPWAGGRRGTGELFF. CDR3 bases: TGTGCCAGCAGTCCTCCTTGGGCAGGGGGCAGAAGGGGAACCGGGGAGCTGTTTTTT.

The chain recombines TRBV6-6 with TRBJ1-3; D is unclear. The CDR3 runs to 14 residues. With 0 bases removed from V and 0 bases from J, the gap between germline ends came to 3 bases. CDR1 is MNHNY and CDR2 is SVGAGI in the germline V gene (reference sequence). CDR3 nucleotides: TGTGCCAGCAGTTACTCCCTCTCTGGAAACACCATATATTTT. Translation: CASSYSLSGNTIYF.

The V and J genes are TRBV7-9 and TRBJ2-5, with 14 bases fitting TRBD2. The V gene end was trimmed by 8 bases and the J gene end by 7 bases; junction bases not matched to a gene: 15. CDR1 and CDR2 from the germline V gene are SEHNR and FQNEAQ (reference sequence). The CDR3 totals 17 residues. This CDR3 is CASSTGLAGGRLGTQYF. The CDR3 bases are TGTGCCAGCTCCACCGGACTAGCGGGGGGTCGTCTAGGGACCCAGTACTTC.

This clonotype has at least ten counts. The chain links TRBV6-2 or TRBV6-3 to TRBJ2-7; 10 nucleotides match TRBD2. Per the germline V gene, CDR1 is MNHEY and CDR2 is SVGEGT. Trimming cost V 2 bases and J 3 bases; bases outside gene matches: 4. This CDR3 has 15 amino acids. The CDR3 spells CASSYPWTSGYEQYF. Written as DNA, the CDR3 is TGTGCCAGCAGTTACCCTTGGACTAGCGGCTACGAGCAGTACTTC.

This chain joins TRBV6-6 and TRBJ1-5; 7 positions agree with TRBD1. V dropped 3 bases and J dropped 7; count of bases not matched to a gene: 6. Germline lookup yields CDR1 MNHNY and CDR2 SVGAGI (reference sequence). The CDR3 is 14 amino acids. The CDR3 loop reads CASSYPDRVQPQHF. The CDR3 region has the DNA TGTGCCAGCAGTTATCCTGACAGGGTACAGCCCCAGCATTTT.

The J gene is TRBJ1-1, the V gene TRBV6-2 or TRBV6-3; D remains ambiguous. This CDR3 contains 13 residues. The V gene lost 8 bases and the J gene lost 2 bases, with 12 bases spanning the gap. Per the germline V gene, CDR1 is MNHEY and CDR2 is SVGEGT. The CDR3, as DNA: TGTGCCAGCCGCCCCTACAGAAACACTGAAGCTTTCTTT. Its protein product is CASRPYRNTEAFF.

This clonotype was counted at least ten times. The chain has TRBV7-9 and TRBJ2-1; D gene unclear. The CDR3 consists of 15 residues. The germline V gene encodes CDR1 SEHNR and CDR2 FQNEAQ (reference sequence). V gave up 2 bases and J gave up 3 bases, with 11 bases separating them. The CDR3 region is CASSLQDLVYNEQFF. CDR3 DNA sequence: TGTGCCAGCAGCTTACAGGATTTGGTCTACAATGAGCAGTTCTTC.

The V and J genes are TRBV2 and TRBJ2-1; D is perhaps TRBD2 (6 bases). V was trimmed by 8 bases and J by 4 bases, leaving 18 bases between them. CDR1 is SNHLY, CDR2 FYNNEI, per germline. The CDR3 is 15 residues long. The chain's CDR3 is CASPGPGTPYNEQFF. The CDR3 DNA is TGTGCCAGCCCAGGCCCCGGGACTCCATACAATGAGCAGTTCTTC.

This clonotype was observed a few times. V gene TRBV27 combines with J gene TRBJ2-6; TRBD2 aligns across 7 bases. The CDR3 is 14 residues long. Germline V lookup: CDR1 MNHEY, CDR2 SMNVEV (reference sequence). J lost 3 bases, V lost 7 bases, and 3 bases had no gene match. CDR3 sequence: CASMWGGGANVLTF. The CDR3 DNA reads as TGTGCCAGCATGTGGGGGGGTGGGGCCAACGTCCTGACTTTC.

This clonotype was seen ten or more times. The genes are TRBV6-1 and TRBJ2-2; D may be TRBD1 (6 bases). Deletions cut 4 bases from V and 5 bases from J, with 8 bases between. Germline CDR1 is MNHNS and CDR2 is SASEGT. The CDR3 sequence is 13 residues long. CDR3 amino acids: CASSVQGTGELFF. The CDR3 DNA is TGTGCCAGCAGTGTACAGGGAACCGGGGAGCTGTTTTTT.

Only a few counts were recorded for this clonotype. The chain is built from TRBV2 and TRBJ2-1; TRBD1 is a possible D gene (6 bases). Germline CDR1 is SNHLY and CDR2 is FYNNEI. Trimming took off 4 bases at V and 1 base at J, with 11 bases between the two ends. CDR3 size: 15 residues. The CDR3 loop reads CASSVRQDSYNEQFF. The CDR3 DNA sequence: TGTGCCAGCAGTGTTAGACAGGATTCCTACAATGAGCAGTTCTTC.

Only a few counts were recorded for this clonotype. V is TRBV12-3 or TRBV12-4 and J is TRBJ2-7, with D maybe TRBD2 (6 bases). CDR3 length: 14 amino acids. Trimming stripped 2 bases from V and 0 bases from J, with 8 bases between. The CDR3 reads CASSLTGVSYEQYF. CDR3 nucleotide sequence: TGTGCCAGCAGTTTAACGGGAGTCTCCTACGAGCAGTACTTC.

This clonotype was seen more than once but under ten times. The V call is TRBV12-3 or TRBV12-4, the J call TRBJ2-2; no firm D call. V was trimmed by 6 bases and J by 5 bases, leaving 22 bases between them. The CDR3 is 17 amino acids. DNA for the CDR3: TGTGCCAGCAGGAGGAGCGACCAGCCCTATTCTACCGGGGAGCTGTTTTTT. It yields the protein CASRRSDQPYSTGELFF.

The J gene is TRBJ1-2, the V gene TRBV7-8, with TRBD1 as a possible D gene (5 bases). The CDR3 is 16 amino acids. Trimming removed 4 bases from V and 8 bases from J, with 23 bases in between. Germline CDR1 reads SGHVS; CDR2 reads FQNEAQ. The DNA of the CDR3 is TGTGCCAGCAGCTCGAGCCCTAGTGAGGGGCCGCTAGGCTACACCTTC. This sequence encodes CASSSSPSEGPLGYTF.

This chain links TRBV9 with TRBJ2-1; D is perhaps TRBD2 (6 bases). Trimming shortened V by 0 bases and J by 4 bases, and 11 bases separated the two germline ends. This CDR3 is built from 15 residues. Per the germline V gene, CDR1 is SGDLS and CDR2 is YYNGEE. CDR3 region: CASSVDSGDYNEQFF. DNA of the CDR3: TGTGCCAGCAGCGTAGATAGCGGCGATTACAATGAGCAGTTCTTC.

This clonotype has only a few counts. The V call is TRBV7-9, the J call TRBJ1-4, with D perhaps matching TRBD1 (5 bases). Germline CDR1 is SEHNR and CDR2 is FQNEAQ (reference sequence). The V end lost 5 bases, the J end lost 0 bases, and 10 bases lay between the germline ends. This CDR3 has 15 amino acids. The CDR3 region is CASSPRTTTNEKLFF. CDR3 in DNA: TGTGCCAGCAGCCCCCGGACAACAACTAATGAAAAACTGTTTTTT. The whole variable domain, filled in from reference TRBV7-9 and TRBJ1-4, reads DTGVSQNPRHKITKRGQNVTFRCDPISEHNRLYWYRQTLGQGPEFLTYFQNEAQLEKSRLLSDRFSAERPKGSFSTLEIQRTEQGDSAMYLCASSPRTTTNEKLFFGSGTQLSVL.